Below, 10 T cell receptor beta chains from the same sample are listed, as sequenced in a study of radiotherapy plus CTLA-4 blockade in lung cancer. The repertoire was sequenced with immunoSEQ multiplex PCR; TCRdb's copy has only in-frame clones and lacks some. The data contain about 88,000 clones, about two thirds of them singletons. The specimen was peripheral blood, collected from a patient treated with radiotherapy plus ipilimumab. Source of these receptors: a human donor with non-small cell lung cancer that progressed on radiotherapy plus ipilimumab.

This chain connects TRBV5-1 to TRBJ1-5, with D possibly matching TRBD1 (6 bases). Germline V gene sequence: CDR1 SGHRS, CDR2 YFSETQ. V shed 4 bases and J shed 5 bases, with 16 bases lying between them. The CDR3 contains 15 residues. Here the CDR3 DNA reads TGCGCCAGCAGCCCGGCAGGGGTTAACTATCAGCCCCAGCATTTT. Translated: CASSPAGVNYQPQHF.

This clone was seen a single time. CDR3 DNA sequence: TGTGCCAGCAGCCGACTAGACTCGGGAGTGTACTTC. This codes for CASSRLDSGVYF. The chain has TRBV7-9 and TRBJ2-7; D might be TRBD2 (6 bases). CDR1 is SEHNR, CDR2 FQNEAQ, per germline (reference sequence). Trimming removed 5 bases at V and 12 bases at J, with 17 bases between. The CDR3 has 12 amino acids.

Written as DNA, the CDR3 is TGCGCCAGCAGCTTGAACGGAGGCACTGAAGCTTTCTTT. This translates into CASSLNGGTEAFF. The J gene is TRBJ1-1, the V gene TRBV5-1; D is unresolved. CDR3 length: 13 residues. Looked up from germline, CDR1 is SGHRS and CDR2 is YFSETQ. V lost 1 base and J 4 bases, leaving 8 bases between the germline ends.

The gene calls are TRBV6-1 and TRBJ1-2; TRBD1 matches at 7 bases. Germline CDR1 MNHNS, CDR2 SASEGT. After removal of 6 bases from V and 8 bases from J, the junction contained 9 bases not matched to a gene. The CDR3 has 13 amino acids. The DNA for the CDR3 is TGTGCCAGCAGCCCCAGGGGGACGCGGGGCTACACCTTC. Protein product: CASSPRGTRGYTF.

This clone was recorded only once. The chain combines TRBV5-1 with TRBJ2-7; D perhaps matches TRBD2 (6 bases). In germline, CDR1 is SGHRS, CDR2 YFSETQ. Trimming pared 0 bases from V and 2 bases from J, leaving 12 bases between. The CDR3 extends over 15 amino acids. This CDR3 is CASSLEGGPTYEQYF. The CDR3 coding sequence is TGCGCCAGCAGCTTGGAAGGAGGGCCCACCTACGAGCAGTACTTC.

Note on this clone: This same CDR3 is encoded by further DNA sequences in the sample. The DNA of the CDR3 is TGTGCCAGCAGCTTTTCCTACGAGCAGTACTTC. This gives the protein CASSFSYEQYF. This sequence joins TRBV28 and TRBJ2-7; D is ambiguous. This CDR3 is built from 11 residues. Germline V gene lookup returns CDR1 MDHEN and CDR2 SYDVKM. Trimming pared 6 bases from V and 1 base from J, leaving 4 bases between.

The chain links TRBV29-1 to TRBJ2-2, with a possible D match to TRBD1 (5 bases). The CDR3 consists of 13 residues. Trimming stripped 6 bases from V and 1 base from J, with 9 bases between. The germline gives CDR1 SQVTM, CDR2 ANQGSEA. This CDR3 is CSVDSENTGELFF. CDR3 nucleotides: TGCAGCGTCGACAGTGAGAACACCGGGGAGCTGTTTTTT.

This clone was counted a few times. The chain couples TRBV19 to TRBJ1-6; 7 nucleotides match TRBD1. Per the germline V gene, CDR1 is LNHDA and CDR2 is SQIVND (reference sequence). With V trimmed by 5 bases and J by 5 bases, 3 bases remained unmatched. This CDR3 is 14 amino acids long. CDR3 sequence: CASSAGQDNSPLHF. CDR3 DNA: TGTGCCAGTAGTGCCGGACAGGATAATTCACCCCTCCACTTT.

This clone was counted only a few times. V is TRBV7-2 and J is TRBJ2-1, with 7 bases identical to TRBD2. Germline-derived CDR1 and CDR2 are SGHTA and FQGNSA. The trim removed 1 base at V and 6 bases at J, leaving 6 bases unmatched. CDR3 length: 15 amino acids. As DNA, the CDR3 is TGTGCCAGCAGCTTAGACGACGGGGAGGGCAATGAGCAGTTCTTC. It specifies CASSLDDGEGNEQFF.

V gene TRBV5-1 combines with J gene TRBJ1-5, with D unresolved. V gave up 0 bases and J gave up 5 bases, with 12 bases separating them. The germline V gene encodes CDR1 SGHRS and CDR2 YFSETQ. The length of the CDR3 is 15 residues. In nucleotides, the CDR3 is TGCGCCAGCAGCTTGGTAGGGCTGAGGGATCAGCCCCAGCATTTT. It encodes CASSLVGLRDQPQHF.